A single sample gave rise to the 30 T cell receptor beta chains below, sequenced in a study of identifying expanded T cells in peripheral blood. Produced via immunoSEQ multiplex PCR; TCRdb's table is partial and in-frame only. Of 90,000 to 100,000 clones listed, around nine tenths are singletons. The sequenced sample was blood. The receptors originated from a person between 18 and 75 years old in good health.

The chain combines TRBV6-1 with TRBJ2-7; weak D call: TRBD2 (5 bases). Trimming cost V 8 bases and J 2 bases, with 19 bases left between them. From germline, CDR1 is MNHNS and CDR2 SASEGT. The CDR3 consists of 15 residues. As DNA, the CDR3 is TGTGCCAGCCTAATAAGGACCACGGGGACCTACGAGCAGTACTTC. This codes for CASLIRTTGTYEQYF.

The DNA for the CDR3 is TGTGCCAGCAGTGGAATGGACAGGGGAGGCACTGAAGCTTTCTTT. Its protein is CASSGMDRGGTEAFF. V is TRBV6-5 and J is TRBJ1-1; 9 positions agree with TRBD1. This CDR3 comprises 15 residues. The junction had 8 bases not matched to a gene; V was cut back by 5 bases and J by 4 bases. Germline V gene data show CDR1 as MNHEY and CDR2 as SVGAGI.

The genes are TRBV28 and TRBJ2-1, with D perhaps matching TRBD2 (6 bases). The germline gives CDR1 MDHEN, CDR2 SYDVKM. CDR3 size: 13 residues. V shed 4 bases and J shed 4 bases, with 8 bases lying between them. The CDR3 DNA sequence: TGTGCCAGCAGTTGGGCGGGGTACAATGAGCAGTTCTTC. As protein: CASSWAGYNEQFF.

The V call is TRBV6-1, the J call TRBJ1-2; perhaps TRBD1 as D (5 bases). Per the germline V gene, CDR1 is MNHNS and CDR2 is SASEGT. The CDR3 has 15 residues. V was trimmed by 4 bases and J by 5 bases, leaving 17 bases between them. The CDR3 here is CASSGGDDSGYGYTF. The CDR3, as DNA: TGTGCCAGCAGTGGGGGGGACGATTCGGGTTATGGCTACACCTTC.

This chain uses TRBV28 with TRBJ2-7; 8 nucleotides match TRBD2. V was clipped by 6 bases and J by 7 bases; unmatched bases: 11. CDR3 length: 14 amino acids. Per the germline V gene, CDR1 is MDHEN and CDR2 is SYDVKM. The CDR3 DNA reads TGTGCCAGCAGGTCGGCGGGGGGAAGGCTGGAGCAGTACTTC. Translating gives CASRSAGGRLEQYF.

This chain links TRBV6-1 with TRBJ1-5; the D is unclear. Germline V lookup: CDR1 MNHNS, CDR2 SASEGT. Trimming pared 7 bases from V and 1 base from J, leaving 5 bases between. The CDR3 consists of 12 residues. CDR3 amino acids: CASTESNQPQHF. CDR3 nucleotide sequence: TGTGCCAGCACGGAGAGCAATCAGCCCCAGCATTTT.

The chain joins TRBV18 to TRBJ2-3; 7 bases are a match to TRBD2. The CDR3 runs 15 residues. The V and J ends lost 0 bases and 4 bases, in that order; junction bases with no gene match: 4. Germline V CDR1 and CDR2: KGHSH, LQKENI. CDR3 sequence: CASSPPTGGADTQYF. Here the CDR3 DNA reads TGTGCCAGCTCACCACCGACGGGGGGAGCAGATACGCAGTATTTT.

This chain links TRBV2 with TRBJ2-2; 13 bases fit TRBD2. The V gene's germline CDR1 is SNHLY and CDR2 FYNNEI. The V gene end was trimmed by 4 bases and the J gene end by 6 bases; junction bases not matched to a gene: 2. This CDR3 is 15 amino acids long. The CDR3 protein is CASSGLAGGAGELFF. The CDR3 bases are TGTGCCAGCAGTGGACTAGCGGGGGGAGCCGGGGAGCTGTTTTTT. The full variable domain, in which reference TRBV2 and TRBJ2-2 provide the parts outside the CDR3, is EPEVTQTPSHQVTQMGQEVILRCVPISNHLYFYWYRQILGQKVEFLVSFYNNEISEKSEIFDDQFSVERPDGSNFTLKIRSTKLEDSAMYFCASSGLAGGAGELFFGEGSRLTVL.

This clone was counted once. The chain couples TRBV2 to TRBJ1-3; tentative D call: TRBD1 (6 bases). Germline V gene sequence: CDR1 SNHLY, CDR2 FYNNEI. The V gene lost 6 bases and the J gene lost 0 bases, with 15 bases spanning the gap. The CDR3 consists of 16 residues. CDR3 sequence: CASREYQGGSGNTIYF. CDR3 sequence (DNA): TGTGCCAGCAGAGAATATCAAGGGGGCTCTGGAAACACCATATATTTT.

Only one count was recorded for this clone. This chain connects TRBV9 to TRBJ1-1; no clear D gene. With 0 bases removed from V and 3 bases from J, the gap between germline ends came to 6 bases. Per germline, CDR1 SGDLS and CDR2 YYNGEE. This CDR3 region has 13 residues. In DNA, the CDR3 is TGTGCCAGCAGCGTAGGAGCGTACACTGAAGCTTTCTTT. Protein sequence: CASSVGAYTEAFF.

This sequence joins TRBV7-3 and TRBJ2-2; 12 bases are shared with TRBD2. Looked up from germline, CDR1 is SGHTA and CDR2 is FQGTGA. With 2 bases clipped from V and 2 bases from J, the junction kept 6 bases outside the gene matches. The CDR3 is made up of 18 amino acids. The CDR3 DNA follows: TGTGCCAGCAGCTTAGGTGGACTAGCGGGAACTAACACCGGGGAGCTGTTTTTT. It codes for CASSLGGLAGTNTGELFF.

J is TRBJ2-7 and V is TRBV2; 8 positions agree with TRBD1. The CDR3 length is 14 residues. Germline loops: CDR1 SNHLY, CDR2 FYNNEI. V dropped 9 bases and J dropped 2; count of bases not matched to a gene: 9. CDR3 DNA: TGTGCCAGAGGGGGCAGGGGGCCAACCTACGAGCAGTACTTC. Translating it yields CARGGRGPTYEQYF.

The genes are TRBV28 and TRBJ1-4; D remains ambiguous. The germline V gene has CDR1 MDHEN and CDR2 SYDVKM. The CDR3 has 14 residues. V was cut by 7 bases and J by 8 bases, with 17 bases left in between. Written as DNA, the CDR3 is TGTGCCAGCACCCCTCCGGGTTACCTGGAAAAACTGTTTTTT. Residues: CASTPPGYLEKLFF. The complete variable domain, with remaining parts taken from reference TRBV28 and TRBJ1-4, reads DVKVTQSSRYLVKRTGEKVFLECVQDMDHENMFWYRQDPGLGLRLIYFSYDVKMKEKGDIPEGYSVSREKKERFSLILESASTNQTSMYLCASTPPGYLEKLFFGSGTQLSVL.

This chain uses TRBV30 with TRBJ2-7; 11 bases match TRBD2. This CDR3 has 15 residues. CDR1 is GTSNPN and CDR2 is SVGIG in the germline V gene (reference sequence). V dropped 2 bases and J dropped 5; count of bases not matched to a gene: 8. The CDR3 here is CAWSHASGGNDEQYF. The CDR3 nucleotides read TGTGCCTGGAGTCATGCTAGCGGGGGGAACGACGAGCAGTACTTC.

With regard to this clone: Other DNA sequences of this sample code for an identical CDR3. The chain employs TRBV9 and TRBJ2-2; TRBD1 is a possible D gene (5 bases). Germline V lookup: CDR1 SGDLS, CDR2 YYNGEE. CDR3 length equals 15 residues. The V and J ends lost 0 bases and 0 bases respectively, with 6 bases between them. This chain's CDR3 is CASSVGGANTGELFF. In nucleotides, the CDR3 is TGTGCCAGCAGCGTAGGGGGCGCGAACACCGGGGAGCTGTTTTTT. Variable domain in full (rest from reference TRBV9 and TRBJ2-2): DSGVTQTPKHLITATGQRVTLRCSPRSGDLSVYWYQQSLDQGLQFLIQYYNGEERAKGNILERFSAQQFPDLHSELNLSSLELGDSALYFCASSVGGANTGELFFGEGSRLTVL.

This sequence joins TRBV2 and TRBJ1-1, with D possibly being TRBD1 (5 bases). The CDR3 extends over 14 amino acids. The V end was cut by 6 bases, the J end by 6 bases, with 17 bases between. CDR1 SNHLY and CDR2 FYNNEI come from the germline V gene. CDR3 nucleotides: TGTGCCAGCAGCGCATCGTATCAGGGAGCTGAAGCTTTCTTT. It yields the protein CASSASYQGAEAFF.

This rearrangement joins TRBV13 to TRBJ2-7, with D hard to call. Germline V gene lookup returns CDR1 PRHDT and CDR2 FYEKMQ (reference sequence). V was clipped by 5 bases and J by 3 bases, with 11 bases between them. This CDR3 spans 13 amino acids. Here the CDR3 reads CASSPSGVYEQYF. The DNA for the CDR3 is TGTGCCAGCAGCCCCTCTGGGGTCTACGAGCAGTACTTC.

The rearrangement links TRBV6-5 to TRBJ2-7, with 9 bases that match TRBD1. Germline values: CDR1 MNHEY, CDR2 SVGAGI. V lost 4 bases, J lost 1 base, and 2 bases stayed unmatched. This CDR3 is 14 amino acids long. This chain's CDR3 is CASSSGTGSYEQYF. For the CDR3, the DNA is TGTGCCAGCAGTTCCGGGACAGGGTCCTACGAGCAGTACTTC.

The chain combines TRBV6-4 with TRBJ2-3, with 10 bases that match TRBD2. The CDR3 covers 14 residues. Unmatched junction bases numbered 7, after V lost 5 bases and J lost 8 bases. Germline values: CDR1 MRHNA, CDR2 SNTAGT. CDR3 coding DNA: TGTGCCAGCAGTTTCCTAGCGGGAGAATCTACGCAGTATTTT. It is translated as CASSFLAGESTQYF.

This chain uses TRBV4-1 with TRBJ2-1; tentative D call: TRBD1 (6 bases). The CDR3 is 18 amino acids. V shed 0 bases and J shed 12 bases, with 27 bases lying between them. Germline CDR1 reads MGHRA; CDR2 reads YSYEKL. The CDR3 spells CASSQEELPRGGVERQFF. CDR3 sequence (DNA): TGCGCCAGCAGCCAAGAGGAGTTGCCCCGAGGGGGAGTGGAGCGGCAGTTCTTC.

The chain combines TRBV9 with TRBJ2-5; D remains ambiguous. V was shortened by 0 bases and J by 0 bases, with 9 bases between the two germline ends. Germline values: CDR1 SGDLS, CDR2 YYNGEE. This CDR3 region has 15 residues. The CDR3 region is CASSVGVSNQETQYF. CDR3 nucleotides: TGTGCCAGCAGCGTAGGGGTGTCCAACCAAGAGACCCAGTACTTC.

CDR3 sequence: CASSPGVSRDNEQFF. DNA for the CDR3: TGTGCCAGCAGCCCCGGTGTTAGCCGGGACAATGAGCAGTTCTTC. The genes are TRBV11-2 and TRBJ2-1; no firm D call. The CDR3 totals 15 residues. V gave up 5 bases and J gave up 5 bases, with 16 bases separating them. CDR1 is SGHAT and CDR2 is FQNNGV in the germline V gene.

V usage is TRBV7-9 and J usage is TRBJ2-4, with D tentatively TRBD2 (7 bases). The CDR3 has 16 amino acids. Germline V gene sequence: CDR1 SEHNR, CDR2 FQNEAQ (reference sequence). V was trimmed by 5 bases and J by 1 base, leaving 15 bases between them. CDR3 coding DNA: TGTGCCAGCAGCGCGGGGGCAGGGAGGGCCAAAAACATTCAGTACTTC. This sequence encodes CASSAGAGRAKNIQYF.

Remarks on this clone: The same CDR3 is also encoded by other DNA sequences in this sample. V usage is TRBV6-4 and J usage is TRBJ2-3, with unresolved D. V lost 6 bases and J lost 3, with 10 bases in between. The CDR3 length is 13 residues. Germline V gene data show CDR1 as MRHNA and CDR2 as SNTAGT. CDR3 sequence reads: CASSAGDTDTQYF. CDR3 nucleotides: TGTGCCAGCAGCGCCGGTGATACAGATACGCAGTATTTT.

CDR3 DNA sequence: TGTGCCAGCTCAGCCAGAGAGACCCAGTACTTC. Amino acids: CASSARETQYF. The J gene is TRBJ2-5, the V gene TRBV18; D not resolved. CDR1 and CDR2 (germline): KGHSH, LQKENI. There are 11 residues in the CDR3. The V and J ends lost 5 bases and 4 bases respectively, with 5 bases between them.

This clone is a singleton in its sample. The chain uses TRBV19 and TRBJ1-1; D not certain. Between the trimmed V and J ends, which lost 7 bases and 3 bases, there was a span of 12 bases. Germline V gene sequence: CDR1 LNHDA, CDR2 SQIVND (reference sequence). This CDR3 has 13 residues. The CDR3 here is CASNDETDTEAFF. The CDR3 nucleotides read TGTGCCAGTAACGATGAGACCGACACTGAAGCTTTCTTT.

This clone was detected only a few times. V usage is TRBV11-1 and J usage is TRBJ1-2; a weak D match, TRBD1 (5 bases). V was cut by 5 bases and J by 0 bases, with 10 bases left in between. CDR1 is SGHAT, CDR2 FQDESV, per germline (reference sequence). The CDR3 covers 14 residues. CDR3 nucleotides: TGTGCCAGCAGCCCCCGGGACCCTAACTATGGCTACACCTTC. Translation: CASSPRDPNYGYTF.

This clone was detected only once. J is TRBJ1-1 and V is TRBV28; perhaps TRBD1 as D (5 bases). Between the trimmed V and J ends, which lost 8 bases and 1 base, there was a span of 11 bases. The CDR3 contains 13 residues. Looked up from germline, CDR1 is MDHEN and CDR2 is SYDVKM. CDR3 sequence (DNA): TGTGCCAGCTCGGACATCCGGAACACTGAAGCTTTCTTT. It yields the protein CASSDIRNTEAFF.

The DNA for the CDR3 is TGCGCCAGCAGCTTGTGGGGACAGGCTACGAACACCGGGGAGCTGTTTTTT. Translating gives CASSLWGQATNTGELFF. The chain recombines TRBV5-1 with TRBJ2-2, with 8 bases lining up with TRBD1. The CDR3 spans 17 residues. Germline assignment: CDR1 SGHRS and CDR2 YFSETQ. V was pared by 1 base and J by 0 bases, with 5 bases of the junction left unmatched.

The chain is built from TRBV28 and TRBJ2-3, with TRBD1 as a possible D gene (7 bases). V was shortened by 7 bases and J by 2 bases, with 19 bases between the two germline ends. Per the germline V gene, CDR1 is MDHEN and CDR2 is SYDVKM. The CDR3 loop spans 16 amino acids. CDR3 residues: CASNPARDSLTDTQYF. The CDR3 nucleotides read TGTGCCAGCAATCCAGCGCGGGACAGCCTCACAGATACGCAGTATTTT.